This T cell receptor (beta chain) emerged from a study of vaccination and CD4 T cells after COVID-19. Study-level information: Samples taken post-COVID came a median about 3 months after diagnosis, ranging from 35 to 161.

Treatment here: roughly 10-day PBMC culture with coronavirus spike peptide pools or control peptides (ViraFEST assay). March to December 2020 was the span of positive PCR dates, which predated US Alpha, Beta and Delta variants. Negative selection isolated the CD4+ T cells once the cells had been cultured for about ten days. With the Oncomine TCR Beta short-read assay, DNA from cultured CD4+ T cells was sequenced. TCRdb ran MiXCR on the PCR reads and lists one entry per CDR3 protein. The repertoire holds over 15,000 distinct CDR3 sequences, with less than 70% as singletons. This CDR3 is 11 amino acids long. Germline V gives CDR1 SQVTM, CDR2 ANQGSEA. V was cut by 2 bases and J by 3 bases, with 4 bases left in between. On this clonotype itself: What it binds is not known.

The rearrangement uses TRBV29-1 and TRBJ1-2; D ambiguous. Sequencing was performed on CD4+ T cells from blood, cultured in vitro, taken before SARS-CoV-2 vaccination. The sequence was collected from a human donor who had recovered from COVID-19. The DNA of the CDR3 is TGCAGCGTTGAAATAGACTATGGCTACACCTTC. Amino acid sequence: CSVEIDYGYTF.